The T cell receptor beta chain under discussion was sequenced for a study of cytomegalovirus exposure and HLA in healthy donors. Across the whole study: Researchers previously reported finding roughly 120 million unique TCR beta sequences from 150 million to 200 million T cells. The Caucasian-associated ancestry cluster held about 80% of a few hundred genotyped donors.

Germline-derived CDR1 and CDR2 are SGHAT and FQNNGV. The length of the CDR3 is 14 residues. The PCR made use of 60 Vbeta and 13 Jbeta primers. Measured with immunoSEQ multiplex PCR; TCRdb has only the in-frame clones, and not every one. The sample comprises some 150,000 clones, nearly 80% of which are singletons, and over 2.5% rests with the top ten. Whole-study results and caveats: Using the classifier, cytomegalovirus status was reportedly diagnosed with high specificity and sensitivity. In a later analysis, CMV-associated beta chains were mostly HLA-associated, it appeared.

On this clone itself: Its target is unknown. A junction end diverges from the germline sequence, so it may reflect a read error.

This sequence was found in a man aged 35 to 55 in good health and CMV-seropositive. The chain uses TRBV11-2 and TRBJ1-1; weak D call: TRBD1 (6 bases). The sequenced sample was PBMCs. CDR3 in DNA: TGTGCCAGCGGCTTAGCAGGGGTGAACACTGAAGCTTTCTTT. Its protein product is CASGLAGVNTEAFF.